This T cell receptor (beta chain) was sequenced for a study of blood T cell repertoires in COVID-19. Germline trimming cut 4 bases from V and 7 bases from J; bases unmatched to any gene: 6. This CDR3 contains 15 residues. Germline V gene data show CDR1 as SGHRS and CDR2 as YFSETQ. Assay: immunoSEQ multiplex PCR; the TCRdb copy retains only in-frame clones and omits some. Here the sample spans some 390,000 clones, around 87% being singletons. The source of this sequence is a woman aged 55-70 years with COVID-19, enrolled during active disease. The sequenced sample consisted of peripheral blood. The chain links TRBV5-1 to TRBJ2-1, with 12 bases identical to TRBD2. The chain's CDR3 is CASSPRLAGDNEQFF. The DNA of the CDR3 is TGCGCCAGCAGCCCCCGACTAGCGGGGGATAATGAGCAGTTCTTC.